This TCR beta chain was sequenced for a study of blood T cell repertoires in COVID-19 (dated by TCRdb to 2020 to 2022). Study-wide context: The collaborator samples originated in the United States, Italy and Spain and spanned the acute and convalescent phases of COVID-19. The sample metadata nearly always contained a de-identified subject ID, COVID-19 status, age in years and sex. The prospective study material was composed of cDNA or gDNA derived from T cells, B-cell-depleted T cells, or PBMCs. A freely available public database, intended as a resource for researchers studying the immune response to SARS-CoV-2, is where the repertoires were released. Samples came from the ongoing ImmuneRACE study (first 160 participants) plus 1,254 subjects from 6 global collaborators. The dataset comprised deeply sampled blood TCRbeta repertoires from subjects exposed to, actively infected with, or recovered from COVID-19. Where HLA class I and class II types were available, the types were taken from metadata supplied by the sample provider, not from assay-based typing. Summary of the overall study and its limitations: The quantity of clinical and demographic metadata differed by source and by participant and was supplied without curation.

In regard to this clone: Its specific antigen is unknown. One base away there is no much larger clone; base qualities are not given.

TCRbeta CDR3 regions were amplified from genomic DNA using the immunoSEQ Assay, a bias-controlled multiplex PCR. As for the authors' bioinformatics: Within the assay, amplification of reference gene primers was used to estimate how many nucleated cells each sample contained. Sequence reads were collapsed and filtered to measure the absolute abundance of every unique TCRbeta CDR3 rearrangement. For each sample, productive Simpson clonality was calculated by taking the square root of Simpson's diversity index across productive rearrangements. The immuneACCESS repertoire file appears here via TCRdb, limited to in-frame rearrangements. These files lack a portion of the clones; in checked studies, under half of the deficit traces to unresolved V genes, and the cause of the others is not known. D and trimming were read from the DNA, whereas the V and J calls and clone size are those reported in that table. This sample holds approximately 200,000 clones; about 86% were observed only once. The ten biggest clones cover 2% to 2.5% of the sample.

CDR1 MNHEY and CDR2 SVGAGI are derived from the germline V gene. V loses 6 bases at its end and J loses 6 bases; junction bases beyond the gene matches: 10. Spanning cysteine to phenylalanine, the CDR3 consists of 15 amino acids. CDR3 DNA is the only sequence kept; it has 45 bases, read in frame from the first base. Collaborating institutions collected whole blood in K2EDTA tubes following their own protocols. For TCRbeta analysis, collaborators shipped samples in one of three forms: frozen whole blood, isolated PBMCs, or DNA extracted from either of those sample types. The rearranged segments are TRBV6-5 and TRBJ2-2; 7 of the junction bases match TRBD1. Sample: peripheral blood. This TCR was recovered from a woman aged 45 to 65 with acute or convalescent COVID-19. The nucleotide sequence is TGTGCCAGCAGCTCCGAGGGGGCTGAGGCCGGGGAGCTGTTTTTT. The encoded protein is CASSSEGAEAGELFF.